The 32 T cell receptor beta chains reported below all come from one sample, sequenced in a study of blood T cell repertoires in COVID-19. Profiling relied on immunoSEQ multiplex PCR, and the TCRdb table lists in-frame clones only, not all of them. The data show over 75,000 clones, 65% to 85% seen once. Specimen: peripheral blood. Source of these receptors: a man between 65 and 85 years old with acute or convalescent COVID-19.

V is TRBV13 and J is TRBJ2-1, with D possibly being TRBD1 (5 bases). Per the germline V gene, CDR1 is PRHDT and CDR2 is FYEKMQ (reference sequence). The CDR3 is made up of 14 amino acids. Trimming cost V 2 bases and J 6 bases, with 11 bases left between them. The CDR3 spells CASSLWQGTNEQFF. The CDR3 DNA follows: TGTGCCAGCAGCTTATGGCAGGGAACCAATGAGCAGTTCTTC.

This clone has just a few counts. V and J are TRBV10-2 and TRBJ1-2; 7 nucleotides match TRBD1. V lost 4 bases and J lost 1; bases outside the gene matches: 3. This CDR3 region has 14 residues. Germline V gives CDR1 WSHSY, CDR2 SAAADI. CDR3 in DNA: TGCGCCAGCAGTGTAGGGACAGTTAACTATGGCTACACCTTC. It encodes CASSVGTVNYGYTF.

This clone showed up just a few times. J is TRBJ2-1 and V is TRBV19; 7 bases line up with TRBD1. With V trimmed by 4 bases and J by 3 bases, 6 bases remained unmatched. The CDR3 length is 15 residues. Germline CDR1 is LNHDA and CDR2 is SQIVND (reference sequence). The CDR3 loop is CASSKKGAFYNEQFF. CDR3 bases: TGTGCCAGTAGTAAGAAGGGGGCTTTCTACAATGAGCAGTTCTTC.

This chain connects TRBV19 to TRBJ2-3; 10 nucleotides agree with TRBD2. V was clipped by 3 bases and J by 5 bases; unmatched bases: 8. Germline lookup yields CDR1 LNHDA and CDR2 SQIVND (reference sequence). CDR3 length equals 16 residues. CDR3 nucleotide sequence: TGTGCCAGTAGTATTGGAGCGGGGGGGCCGTTAGATACGCAGTATTTT. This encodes CASSIGAGGPLDTQYF.

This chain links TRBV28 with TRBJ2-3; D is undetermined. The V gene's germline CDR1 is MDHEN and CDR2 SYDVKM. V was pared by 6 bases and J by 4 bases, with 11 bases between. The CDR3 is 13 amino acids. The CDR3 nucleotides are TGTGCCAGCAGCGCGAGAAGCCCAGATACGCAGTATTTT. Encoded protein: CASSARSPDTQYF.

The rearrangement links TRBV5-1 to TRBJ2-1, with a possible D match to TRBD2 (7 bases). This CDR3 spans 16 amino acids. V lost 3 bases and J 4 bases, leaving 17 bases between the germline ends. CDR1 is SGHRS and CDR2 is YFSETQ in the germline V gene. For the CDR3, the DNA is TGCGCCAGCAGCTCGGGTTCGGGGGGCCCATACAATGAGCAGTTCTTC. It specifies CASSSGSGGPYNEQFF.

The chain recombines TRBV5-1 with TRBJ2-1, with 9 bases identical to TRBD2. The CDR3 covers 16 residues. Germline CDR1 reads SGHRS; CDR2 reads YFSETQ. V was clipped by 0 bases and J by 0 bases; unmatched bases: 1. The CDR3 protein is CASSLDSGGSYNEQFF. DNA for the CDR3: TGCGCCAGCAGCTTGGATAGCGGGGGCTCCTACAATGAGCAGTTCTTC.

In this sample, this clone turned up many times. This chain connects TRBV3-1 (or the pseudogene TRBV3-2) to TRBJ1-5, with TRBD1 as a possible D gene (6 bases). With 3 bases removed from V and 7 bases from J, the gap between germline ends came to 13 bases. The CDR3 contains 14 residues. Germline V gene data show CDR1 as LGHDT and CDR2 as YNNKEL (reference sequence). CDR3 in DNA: TGTGCCAGCAGCCAGTGGGGGCCAGGGCAGCCCCAGCATTTT. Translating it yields CASSQWGPGQPQHF.

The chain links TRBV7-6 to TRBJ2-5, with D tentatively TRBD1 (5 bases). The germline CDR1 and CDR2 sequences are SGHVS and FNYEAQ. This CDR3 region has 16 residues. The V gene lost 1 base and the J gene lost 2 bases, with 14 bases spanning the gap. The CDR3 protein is CASSLGPGNGQETQYF. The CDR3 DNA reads TGTGCCAGCAGCTTAGGCCCAGGGAATGGACAAGAGACCCAGTACTTC.

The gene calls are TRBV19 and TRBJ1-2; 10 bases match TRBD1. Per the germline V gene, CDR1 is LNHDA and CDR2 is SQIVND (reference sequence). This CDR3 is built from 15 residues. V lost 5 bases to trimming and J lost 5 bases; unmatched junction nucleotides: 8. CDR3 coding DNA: TGTGCCAGTAGTCTACCGGGACAGGGGTTTTATGGCTACACCTTC. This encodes CASSLPGQGFYGYTF.

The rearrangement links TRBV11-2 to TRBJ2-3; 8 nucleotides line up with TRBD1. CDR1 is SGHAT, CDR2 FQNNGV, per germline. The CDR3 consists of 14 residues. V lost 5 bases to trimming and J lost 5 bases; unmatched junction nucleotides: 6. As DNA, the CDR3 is TGTGCCAGCAGCCGGACAGGGCCTGAAGATACGCAGTATTTT. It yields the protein CASSRTGPEDTQYF.

The CDR3 region is CASSSQGGHQPQHF. CDR3 coding DNA: TGTGCCAGTAGTTCCCAGGGAGGCCACCAGCCCCAGCATTTT. The chain has TRBV19 and TRBJ1-5, with TRBD1 as a possible D gene (5 bases). Germline CDR1 reads LNHDA; CDR2 reads SQIVND (reference sequence). The CDR3 contains 14 residues. V shed 5 bases and J shed 7 bases, with 15 bases lying between them.

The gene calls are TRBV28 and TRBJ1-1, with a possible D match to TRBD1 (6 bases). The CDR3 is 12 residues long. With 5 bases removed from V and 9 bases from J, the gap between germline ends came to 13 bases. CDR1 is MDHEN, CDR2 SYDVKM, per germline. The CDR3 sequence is CASSPRRDKAFF. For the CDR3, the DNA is TGTGCCAGCAGTCCCCGCCGGGACAAAGCTTTCTTT.

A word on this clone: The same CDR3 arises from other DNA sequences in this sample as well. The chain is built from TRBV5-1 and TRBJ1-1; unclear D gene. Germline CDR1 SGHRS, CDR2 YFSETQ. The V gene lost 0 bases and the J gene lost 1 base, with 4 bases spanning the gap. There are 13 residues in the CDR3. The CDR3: CASSLEQNTEAFF. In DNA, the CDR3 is TGCGCCAGCAGCTTGGAGCAGAACACTGAAGCTTTCTTT. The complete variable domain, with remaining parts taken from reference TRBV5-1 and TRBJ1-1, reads KAGVTQTPRYLIKTRGQQVTLSCSPISGHRSVSWYQQTPGQGLQFLFEYFSETQRNKGNFPGRFSGRQFSNSRSEMNVSTLELGDSALYLCASSLEQNTEAFFGQGTRLTVV.

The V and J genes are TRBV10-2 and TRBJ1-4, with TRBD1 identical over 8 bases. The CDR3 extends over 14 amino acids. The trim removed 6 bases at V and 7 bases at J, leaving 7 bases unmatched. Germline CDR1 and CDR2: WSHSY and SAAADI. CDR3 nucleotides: TGCGCCAGCAGGTTAGCAGGGGGCGTTGAAAAACTGTTTTTT. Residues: CASRLAGGVEKLFF.

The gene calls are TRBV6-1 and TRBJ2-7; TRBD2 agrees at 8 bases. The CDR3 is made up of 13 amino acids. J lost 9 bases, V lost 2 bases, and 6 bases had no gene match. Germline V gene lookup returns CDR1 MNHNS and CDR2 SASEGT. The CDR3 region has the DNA TGTGCCAGCAGTGAACGGGGGGGCGCGAGGCAGTACGTC. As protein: CASSERGGARQYV.

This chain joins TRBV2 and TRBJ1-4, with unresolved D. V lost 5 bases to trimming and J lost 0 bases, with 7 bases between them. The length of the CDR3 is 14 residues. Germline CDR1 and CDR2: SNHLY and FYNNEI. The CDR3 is CASSFLSTNEKLFF. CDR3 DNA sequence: TGTGCCAGCAGTTTTCTCTCAACTAATGAAAAACTGTTTTTT.

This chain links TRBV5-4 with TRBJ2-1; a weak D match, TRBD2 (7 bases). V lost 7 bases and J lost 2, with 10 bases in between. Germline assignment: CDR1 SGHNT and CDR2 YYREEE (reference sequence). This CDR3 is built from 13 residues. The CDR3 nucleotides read TGTGCCAGCTCGGGGGGCCCCTACAATGAGCAGTTCTTC. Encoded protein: CASSGGPYNEQFF.

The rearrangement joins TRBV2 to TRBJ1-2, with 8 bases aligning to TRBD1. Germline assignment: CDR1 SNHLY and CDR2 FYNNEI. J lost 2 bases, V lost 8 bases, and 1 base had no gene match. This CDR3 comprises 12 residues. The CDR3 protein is CASSGGNYGYTF. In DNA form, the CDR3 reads TGTGCCAGCTCAGGGGGCAACTATGGCTACACCTTC. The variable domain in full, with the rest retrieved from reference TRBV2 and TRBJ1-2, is EPEVTQTPSHQVTQMGQEVILRCVPISNHLYFYWYRQILGQKVEFLVSFYNNEISEKSEIFDDQFSVERPDGSNFTLKIRSTKLEDSAMYFCASSGGNYGYTFGSGTRLTVV.

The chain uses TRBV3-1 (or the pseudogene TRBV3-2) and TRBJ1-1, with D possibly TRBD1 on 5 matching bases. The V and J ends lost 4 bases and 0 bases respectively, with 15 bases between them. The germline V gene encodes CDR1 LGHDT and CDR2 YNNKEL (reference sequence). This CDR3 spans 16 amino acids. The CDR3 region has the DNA TGTGCCAGCAGCCCCCGGACATCCCCTATGAACACTGAAGCTTTCTTT. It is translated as CASSPRTSPMNTEAFF.

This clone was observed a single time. CDR3 sequence (DNA): TGCGCCAGCAGCTCCAGTGGCTTGCCTCATGGAAACACCATATATTTT. Translating it yields CASSSSGLPHGNTIYF. The chain joins TRBV5-1 to TRBJ1-3; no clear D gene. There are 16 residues in the CDR3. V lost 3 bases and J lost 3, with 16 bases in between. Germline lookup yields CDR1 SGHRS and CDR2 YFSETQ.

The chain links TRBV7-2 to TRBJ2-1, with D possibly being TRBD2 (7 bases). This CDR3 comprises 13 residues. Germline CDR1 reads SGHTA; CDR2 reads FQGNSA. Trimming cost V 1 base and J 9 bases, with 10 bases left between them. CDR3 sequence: CASSLEGGREQFF. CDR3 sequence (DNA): TGTGCCAGCAGCTTAGAGGGGGGGCGTGAGCAGTTCTTC.

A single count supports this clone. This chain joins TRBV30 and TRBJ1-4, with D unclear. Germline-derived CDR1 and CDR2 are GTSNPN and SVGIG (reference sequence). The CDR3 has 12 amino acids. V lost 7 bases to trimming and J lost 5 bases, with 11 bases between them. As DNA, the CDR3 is TGTGCCTACCTTAGGAGCAATGAAAAACTGTTTTTT. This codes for CAYLRSNEKLFF.

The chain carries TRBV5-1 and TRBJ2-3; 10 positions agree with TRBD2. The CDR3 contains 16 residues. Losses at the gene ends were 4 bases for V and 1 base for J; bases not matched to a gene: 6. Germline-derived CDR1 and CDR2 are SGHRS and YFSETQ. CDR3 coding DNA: TGCGCCAGCAGCCCGGCCGGGACTAGCGGCACAGATACGCAGTATTTT. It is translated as CASSPAGTSGTDTQYF.

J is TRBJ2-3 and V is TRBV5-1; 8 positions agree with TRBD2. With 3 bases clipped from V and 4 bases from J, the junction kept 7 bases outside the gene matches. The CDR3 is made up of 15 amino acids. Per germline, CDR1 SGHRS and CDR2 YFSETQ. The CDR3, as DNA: TGCGCCAGCAGCTCGGGGGGACTAGGGTCAGATACGCAGTATTTT. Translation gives CASSSGGLGSDTQYF.

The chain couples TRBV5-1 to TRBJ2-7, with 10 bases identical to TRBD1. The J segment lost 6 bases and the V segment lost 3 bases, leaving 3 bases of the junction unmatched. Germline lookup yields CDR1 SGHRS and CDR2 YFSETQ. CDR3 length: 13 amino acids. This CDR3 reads CASSSTGGSEQYV. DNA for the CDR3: TGCGCCAGCAGCTCGACAGGGGGCTCCGAGCAGTACGTC.

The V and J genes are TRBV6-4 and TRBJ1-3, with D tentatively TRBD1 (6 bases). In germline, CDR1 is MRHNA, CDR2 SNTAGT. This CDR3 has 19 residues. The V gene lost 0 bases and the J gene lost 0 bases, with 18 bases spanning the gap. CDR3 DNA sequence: TGTGCCAGCAGTGACTCCCGGGTACAGGGAGGGGGCTCTGGAAACACCATATATTTT. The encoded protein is CASSDSRVQGGGSGNTIYF.

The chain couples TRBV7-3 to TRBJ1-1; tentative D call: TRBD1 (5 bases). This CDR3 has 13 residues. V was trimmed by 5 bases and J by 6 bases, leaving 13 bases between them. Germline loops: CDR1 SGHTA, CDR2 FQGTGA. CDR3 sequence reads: CASSPNGGSEAFF. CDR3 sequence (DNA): TGTGCCAGCAGCCCCAACGGGGGATCTGAAGCTTTCTTT. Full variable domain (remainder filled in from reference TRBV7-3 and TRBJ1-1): GAGVSQTPSNKVTEKGKYVELRCDPISGHTALYWYRQSLGQGPEFLIYFQGTGAADDSGLPNDRFFAVRPEGSVSTLKIQRTERGDSAVYLCASSPNGGSEAFFGQGTRLTVV.

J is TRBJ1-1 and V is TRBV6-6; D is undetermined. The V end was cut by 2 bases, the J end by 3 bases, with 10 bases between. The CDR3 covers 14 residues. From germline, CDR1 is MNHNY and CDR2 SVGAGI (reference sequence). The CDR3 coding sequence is TGTGCCAGCAGTTACGACCCGCGGGACACTGAAGCTTTCTTT. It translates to CASSYDPRDTEAFF.

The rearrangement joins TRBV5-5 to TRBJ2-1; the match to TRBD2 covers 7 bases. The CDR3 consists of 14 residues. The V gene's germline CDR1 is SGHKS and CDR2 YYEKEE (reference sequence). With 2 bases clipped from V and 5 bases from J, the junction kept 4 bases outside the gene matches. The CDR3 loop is CASSFGGGNNEQFF. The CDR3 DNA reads TGTGCCAGCAGCTTTGGCGGGGGTAACAATGAGCAGTTCTTC.

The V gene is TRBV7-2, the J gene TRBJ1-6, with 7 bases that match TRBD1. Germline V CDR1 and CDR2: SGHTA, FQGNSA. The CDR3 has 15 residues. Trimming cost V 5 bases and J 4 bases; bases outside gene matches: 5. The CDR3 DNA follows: TGTGCCAGCAGCGGGGACAGCAATTATAATTCACCCCTCCACTTT. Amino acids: CASSGDSNYNSPLHF. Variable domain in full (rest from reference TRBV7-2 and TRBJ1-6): GAGVSQSPSNKVTEKGKDVELRCDPISGHTALYWYRQSLGQGLEFLIYFQGNSAPDKSGLPSDRFSAERTGGSVSTLTIQRTQQEDSAVYLCASSGDSNYNSPLHFGNGTRLTVT.

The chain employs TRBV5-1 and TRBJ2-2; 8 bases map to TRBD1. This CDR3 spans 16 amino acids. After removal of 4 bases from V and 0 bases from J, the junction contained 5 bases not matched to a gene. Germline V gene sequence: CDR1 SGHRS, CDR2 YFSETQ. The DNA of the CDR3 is TGCGCCAGCAGCAGGGTACAGGGGGCGAACACCGGGGAGCTGTTTTTT. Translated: CASSRVQGANTGELFF.